This T cell receptor (beta chain) was obtained from a study of CD8+CD57+ T cells in acquired aplastic anemia. In the study overall: Sorted CD4+ and CD8+ cells gave a mean 3.2 ug DNA, range about 0.19 to 27.4 ug.

As for this clonotype: Antigen unknown.

For CDR3 and TCR beta VDJ profiling, genomic DNA was the template used. TCRdb passed the reads through MiXCR, listing each CDR3 protein once. The data contain some 180,000 distinct CDR3 sequences, around 60% of them singletons. The authors sequenced patients whose flow cytometry had shown CD8+CD57+ cell expansion. Study outcomes and limitations: Patients did not significantly differ from controls in CD8+ Simpson's diversity. It was found that under 30 CD8+ CDR3 sequences were shared between patients and controls.

This receptor was obtained from a human donor with aplastic anemia. The sequenced sample consisted of sorted CD4+, CD8+, or CD8+CD57+ T cells (not recorded which) from PBMCs.

The CDR3 DNA reads as TGTGCCAGTAGCGCGACAGGGGGCACTGAAGCTTTCTTT. It encodes CASSATGGTEAFF. This chain links TRBV19 with TRBJ1-1; 9 positions match TRBD1. The CDR3 totals 13 residues. CDR1 and CDR2 from the germline V gene are LNHDA and SQIVND (reference sequence). Trimming took 6 bases from V and 4 from J; bases not matched to a gene: 3.